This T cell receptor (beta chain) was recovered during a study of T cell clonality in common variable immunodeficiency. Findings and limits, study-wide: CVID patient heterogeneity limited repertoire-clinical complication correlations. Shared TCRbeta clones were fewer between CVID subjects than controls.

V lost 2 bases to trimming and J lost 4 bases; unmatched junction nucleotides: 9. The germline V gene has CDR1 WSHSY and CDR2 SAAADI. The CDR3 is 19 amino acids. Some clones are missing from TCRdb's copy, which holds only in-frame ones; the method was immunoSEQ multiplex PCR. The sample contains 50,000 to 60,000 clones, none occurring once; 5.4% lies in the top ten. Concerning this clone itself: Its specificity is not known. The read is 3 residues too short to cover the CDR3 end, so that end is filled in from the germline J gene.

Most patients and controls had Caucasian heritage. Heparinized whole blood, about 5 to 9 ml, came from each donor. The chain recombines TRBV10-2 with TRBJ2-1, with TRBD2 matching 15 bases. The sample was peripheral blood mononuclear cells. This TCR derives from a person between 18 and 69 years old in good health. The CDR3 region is CASSEIPGLAGGLYNEQFF. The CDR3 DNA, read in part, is TGCGCCAGCAGTGAGATCCCGGGACTAGCGGGAGGTCTATACAATGAG.